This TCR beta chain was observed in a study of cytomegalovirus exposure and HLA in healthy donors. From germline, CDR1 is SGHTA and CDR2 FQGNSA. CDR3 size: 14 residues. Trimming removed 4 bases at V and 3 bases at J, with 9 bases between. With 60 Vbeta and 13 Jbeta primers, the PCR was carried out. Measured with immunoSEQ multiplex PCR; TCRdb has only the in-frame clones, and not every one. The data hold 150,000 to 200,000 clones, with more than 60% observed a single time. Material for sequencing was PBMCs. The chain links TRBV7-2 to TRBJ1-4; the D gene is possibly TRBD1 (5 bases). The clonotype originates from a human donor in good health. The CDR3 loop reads CASSSPGANEKLFF. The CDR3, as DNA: TGTGCCAGCAGCTCACCGGGGGCTAATGAAAAACTGTTTTTT. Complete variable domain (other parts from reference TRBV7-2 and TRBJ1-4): GAGVSQSPSNKVTEKGKDVELRCDPISGHTALYWYRQSLGQGLEFLIYFQGNSAPDKSGLPSDRFSAERTGGSVSTLTIQRTQQEDSAVYLCASSSPGANEKLFFGSGTQLSVL.